This paragraph covers one T cell receptor beta chain sequence. These data are taken from a study of blood T cell repertoires in COVID-19. Whole-study context: From the United States, Italy and Spain came samples of acute and convalescent COVID-19. Sample material is recorded as cDNA or gDNA derived from T cells, B-cell-depleted T cells, or PBMCs.

Some clones are missing from TCRdb's copy, which holds only in-frame ones; the method was immunoSEQ multiplex PCR. The sample records under 130,000 clones, about four fifths being singletons. Germline V gene lookup returns CDR1 MNHNY and CDR2 SVGAGI (reference sequence). The ends were cut back, 3 bases at V and 8 bases at J, with 14 bases in the middle. The CDR3 is 14 residues long. Specimen: peripheral blood. This receptor was taken from a woman in her sixties or seventies with acute or convalescent COVID-19. V usage is TRBV6-6 and J usage is TRBJ1-5; no definite D call. The CDR3 bases are TGTGCCAGCAGTTATAGGTCTGCCGGGGAGCCCCAGCATTTT. It translates to CASSYRSAGEPQHF.